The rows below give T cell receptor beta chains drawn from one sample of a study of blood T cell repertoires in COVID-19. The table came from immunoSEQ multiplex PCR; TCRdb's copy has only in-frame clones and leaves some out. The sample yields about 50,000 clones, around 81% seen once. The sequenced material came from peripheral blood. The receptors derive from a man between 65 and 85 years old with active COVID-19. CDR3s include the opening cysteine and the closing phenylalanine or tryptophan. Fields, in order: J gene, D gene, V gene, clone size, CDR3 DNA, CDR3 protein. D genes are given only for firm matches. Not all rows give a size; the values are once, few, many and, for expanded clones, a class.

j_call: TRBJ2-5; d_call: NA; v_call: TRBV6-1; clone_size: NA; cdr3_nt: TGTGCCAGCAGTGAAAGTTTAGGGGGGACCCAGTACTTC; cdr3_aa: CASSESLGGTQYF
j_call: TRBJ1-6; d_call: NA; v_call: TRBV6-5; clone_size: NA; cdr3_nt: TGTGCCAGCAGTTACTCCAGGTCACCCCTCCACTTT; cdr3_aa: CASSYSRSPLHF
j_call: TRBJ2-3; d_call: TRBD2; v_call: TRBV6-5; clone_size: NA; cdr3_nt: TGTGCCAGCAGAAGCGGGGGTCGGGATACGCAGTATTTT; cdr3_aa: CASRSGGRDTQYF
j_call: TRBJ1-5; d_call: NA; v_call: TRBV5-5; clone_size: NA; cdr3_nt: TGTGCCAGCAGCTTGGCCGGCAGGGACAATCAGCCCCAGCATTTT; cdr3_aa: CASSLAGRDNQPQHF
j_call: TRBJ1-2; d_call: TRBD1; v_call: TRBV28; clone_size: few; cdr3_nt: TGTGCCAGCAGCTACCGGGACAGGACCTGGGGTGGCTACACCTTC; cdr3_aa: CASSYRDRTWGGYTF
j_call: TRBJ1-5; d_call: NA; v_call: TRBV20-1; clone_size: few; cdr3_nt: TGCAGTGCTAGTACCCCGCGGGGGGGCAATCAGCCCCAGCATTTT; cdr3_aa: CSASTPRGGNQPQHF
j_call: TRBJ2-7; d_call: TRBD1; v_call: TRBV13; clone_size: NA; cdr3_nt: TGTGCCAGCAGTAACACAGGGGCGATCTACGAGCAGTACTTC; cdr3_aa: CASSNTGAIYEQYF
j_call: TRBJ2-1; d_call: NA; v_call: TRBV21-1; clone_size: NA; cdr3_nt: TGTGCCAGCAGCAAATTTGGCGGACTAACGAGTTCCGACTACAATGAGCAGTTCTTC; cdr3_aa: CASSKFGGLTSSDYNEQFF
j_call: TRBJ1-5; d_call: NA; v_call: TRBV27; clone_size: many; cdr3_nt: TGTGCCAGCAGGAGAACAGGGTATAGCAATCAGCCCCAGCATTTT; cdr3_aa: CASRRTGYSNQPQHF
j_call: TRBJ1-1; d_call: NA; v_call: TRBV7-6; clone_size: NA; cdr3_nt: TGTGCCAGCAGCCAAGAATCGATCGGGTTAACTGAAGCTTTCTTT; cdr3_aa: CASSQESIGLTEAFF
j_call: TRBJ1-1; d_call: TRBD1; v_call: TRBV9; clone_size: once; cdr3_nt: TGTGCCAGCAGCGTAGGTAGGACAGGGCTTGACACTGAAGCTTTCTTT; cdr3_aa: CASSVGRTGLDTEAFF
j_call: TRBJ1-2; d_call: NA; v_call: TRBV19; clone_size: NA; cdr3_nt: TGTGCCAGTAGTTTCAGCCCGGACACTGGCTACACCTTC; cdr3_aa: CASSFSPDTGYTF
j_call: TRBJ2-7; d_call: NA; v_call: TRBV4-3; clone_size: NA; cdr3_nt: TGCGCCAGCAGCCAGGGACTGGTTTCCTACGAGCAGTACTTC; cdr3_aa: CASSQGLVSYEQYF
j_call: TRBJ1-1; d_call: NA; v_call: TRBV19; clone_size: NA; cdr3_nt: TGTGCCAGTACTTCCCCGGGTTGGGAGGACACTGAAGCTTTCTTT; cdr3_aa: CASTSPGWEDTEAFF
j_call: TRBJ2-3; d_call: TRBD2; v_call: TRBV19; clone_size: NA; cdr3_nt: TGTGCCAGTAGCAACCCTCGACTAGCGTCGGGCACAGATACGCAGTATTTT; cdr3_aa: CASSNPRLASGTDTQYF
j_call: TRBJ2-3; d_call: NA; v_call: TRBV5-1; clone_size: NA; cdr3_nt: TGCGCCAGCAGCTTGCGAGCAGATACGCAGTATTTT; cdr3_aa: CASSLRADTQYF
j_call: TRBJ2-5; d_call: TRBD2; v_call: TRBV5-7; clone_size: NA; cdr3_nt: TGTGCCAGCAGCCCCCCAAGCGGGAGCCAAGAGACCCAGTACTTC; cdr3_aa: CASSPPSGSQETQYF
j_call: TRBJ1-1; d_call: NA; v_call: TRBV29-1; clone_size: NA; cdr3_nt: TGCAGCGGTGGGCAGACGAACACTGAAGCTTTCTTT; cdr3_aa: CSGGQTNTEAFF
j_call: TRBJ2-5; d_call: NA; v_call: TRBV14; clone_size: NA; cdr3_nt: TGTGCCAGCAGCCAAGCCGGGACAAAAGAGACCCAGTACTTC; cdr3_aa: CASSQAGTKETQYF
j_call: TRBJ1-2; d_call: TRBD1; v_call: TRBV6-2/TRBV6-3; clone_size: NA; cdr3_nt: TGTGCCAGCAGTTACGGGAGGTCAGTGGGACAGGGGGCCTTGGACTATGGCTACACCTTC; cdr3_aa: CASSYGRSVGQGALDYGYTF
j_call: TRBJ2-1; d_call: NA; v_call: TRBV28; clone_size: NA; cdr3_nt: TGTGCCAGCAGTTTGCGGACTATCCGGATTGAGCAGTTCTTC; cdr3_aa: CASSLRTIRIEQFF
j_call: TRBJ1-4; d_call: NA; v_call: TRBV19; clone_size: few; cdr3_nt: TGTGCCAGTAGACCGGGGTACAAGAATGAAAAACTGTTTTTT; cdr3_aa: CASRPGYKNEKLFF
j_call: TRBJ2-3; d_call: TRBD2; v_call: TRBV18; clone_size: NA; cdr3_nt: TGTGCCAGCTCACCACCCCTTAGCGGGGGGGGCACAGATACGCAGTATTTT; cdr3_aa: CASSPPLSGGGTDTQYF
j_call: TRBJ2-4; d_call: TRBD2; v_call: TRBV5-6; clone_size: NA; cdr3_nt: TGTGCCAGCAGCTTCAGGCTAGCGGGCAAAAACATTCAGTACTTC; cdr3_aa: CASSFRLAGKNIQYF
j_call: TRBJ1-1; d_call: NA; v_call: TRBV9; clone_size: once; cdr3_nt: TGTGCCAGCAGCCCCGGGACACACACTGAAGCTTTCTTT; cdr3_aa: CASSPGTHTEAFF
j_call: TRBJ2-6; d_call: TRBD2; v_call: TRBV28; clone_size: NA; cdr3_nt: TGTGCCAGCAGTTTGGTTCGGGGGGAATTCTACTCTGGGGCCAACGTCCTGACTTTC; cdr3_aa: CASSLVRGEFYSGANVLTF